This T cell receptor (beta chain) comes out of a study of cytomegalovirus exposure and HLA in healthy donors. Profiling relied on immunoSEQ multiplex PCR, and the TCRdb table lists in-frame clones only, not all of them. The data show 50,000 or so clones, about 94% seen once. Broader study findings: The study flagged roughly 150 TCR beta chains as cytomegalovirus-associated. CMV antigen specificity of three CMV-associated chains was confirmed in vitro. Clusters of TCRs from the first cohort tended to co-occur in the roughly 120 validation repertoires (as a later analysis found). Generally TCR sequences proved uncommon, though certain public TCRs appeared in numerous donors.

Worth noting for this clone: Its antigen is unknown.

The germline V gene encodes CDR1 SGHRS and CDR2 YFSETQ. The V end lost 5 bases, the J end lost 6 bases, and 20 bases lay between the germline ends. This CDR3 contains 15 residues. Sequencing input: PBMCs. The sequence came from a man in his late teens or twenties in good health and CMV-seronegative. The rearrangement links TRBV5-1 to TRBJ1-1, with D possibly being TRBD1 (6 bases). The DNA for the CDR3 is TGCGCCAGCAGTTTCTTACAGGGTTCTGAGGCTGAAGCTTTCTTT. Residues: CASSFLQGSEAEAFF.